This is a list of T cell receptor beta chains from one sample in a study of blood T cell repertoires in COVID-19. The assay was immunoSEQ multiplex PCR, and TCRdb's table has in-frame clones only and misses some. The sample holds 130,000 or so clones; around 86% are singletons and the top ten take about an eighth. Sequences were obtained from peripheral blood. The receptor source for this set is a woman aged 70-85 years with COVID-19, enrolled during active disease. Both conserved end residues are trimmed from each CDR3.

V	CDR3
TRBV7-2	ASSISTSGLNEQF
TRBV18	ASSPQTGVNQPQH
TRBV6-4	ASSDGRTGDGYT
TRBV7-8	ASSLGPRGDYGYT
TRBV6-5	ASSPPAGRNTEAF
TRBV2	ASTRTGFQETQY
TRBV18	ASSPPNRGSEQY
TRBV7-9	ASSLGLAQETQY
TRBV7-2	ASSLSQDPRNSPLH
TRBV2	ASSSPTGRSYEQY
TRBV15	ATSRDRGTGWEKLF
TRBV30	AWSVRGYQRSYGYT
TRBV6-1	ASSERGGYSPLH
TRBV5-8	ASSPGGYRDETQY
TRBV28	ASRLQGDHEQY
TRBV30	AWSLGERGFNEQF
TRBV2	ASSAGGGNHYTDTQY
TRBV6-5	ASSRTGPPTGELF
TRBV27	ASSLSRSYEQY
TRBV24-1	ATSDSRTVGNQPQH
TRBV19	ASTPGFGQPQH
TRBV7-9	ASPESPGHRGTGELF
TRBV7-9	ASSLGGGEHSPLH
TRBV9	ASSLNRGPYGYT
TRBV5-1	ASSLGSGGTEAF
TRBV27	ASSLKAAFSPLH
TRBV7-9	ASSPQTGRYGYT
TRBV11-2	ASSPTANTGELF
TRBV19	ATEVGLAGGTGELF
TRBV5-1	ASSELAGSTDTQY
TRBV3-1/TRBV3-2	ASSQQRSTGELF
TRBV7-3	ASSPRDRGTGGGANVLT
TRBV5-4	ASSFDRAGSPLH
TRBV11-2	ASSLARAGGSNEQF
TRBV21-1	ASIERGTLF
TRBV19	ASATNTEAF
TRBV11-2	ASSLVGGEGNTIY
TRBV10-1	ASRGQGRTEAF
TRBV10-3	AIRQGMTDTQY
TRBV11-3	ASSALGQTEAF